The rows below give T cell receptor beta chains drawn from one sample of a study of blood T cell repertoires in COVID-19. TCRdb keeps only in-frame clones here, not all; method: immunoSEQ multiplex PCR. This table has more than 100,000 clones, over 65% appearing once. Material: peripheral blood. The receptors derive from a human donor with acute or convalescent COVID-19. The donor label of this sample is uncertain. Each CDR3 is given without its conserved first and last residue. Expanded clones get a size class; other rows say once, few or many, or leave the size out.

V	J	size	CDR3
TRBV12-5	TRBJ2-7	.	ASGLGTGTGGYEQY
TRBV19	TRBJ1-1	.	ASSIWGGEAF
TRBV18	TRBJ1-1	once	ASSRTGYGTEAF
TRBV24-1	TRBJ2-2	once	ATSDPLERGANTGELF
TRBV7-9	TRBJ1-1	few	ASHNTRRAMNTEAF
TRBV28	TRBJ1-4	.	ASRAGQANEKLF
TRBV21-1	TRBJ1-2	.	ASSARRGGYT
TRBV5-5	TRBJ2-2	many	ASSLQGARVTGELF
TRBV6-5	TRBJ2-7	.	ASIKQGGYEQY
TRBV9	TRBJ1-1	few	ASSVGGVSTEAF
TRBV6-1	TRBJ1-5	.	ASSETRYNQPQH
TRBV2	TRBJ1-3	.	ASSEYSPYGNTIY
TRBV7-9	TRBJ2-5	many	ASRTTGLGSETQY
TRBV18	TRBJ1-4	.	ASSPSGYNEKLF
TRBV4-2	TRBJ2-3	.	ASSQAGGPSTDTQY
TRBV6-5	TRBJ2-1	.	ASQTPGGLWEQF
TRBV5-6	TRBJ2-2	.	ASSLEQTGRTGELF
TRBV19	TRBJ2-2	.	ASSIGQSNTGELF
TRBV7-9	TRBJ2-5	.	ASTVQGVKETQY
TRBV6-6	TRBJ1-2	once	ASRDRGQDGYT
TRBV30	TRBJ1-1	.	AWSAPRRVAF
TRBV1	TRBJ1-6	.	TSSLLRNAVSPLH
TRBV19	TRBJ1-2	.	ASSIDHTVNNYGYT
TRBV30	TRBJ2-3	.	AWSQRGGIFADTQY
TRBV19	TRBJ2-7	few	ASSMGTDTYEQY
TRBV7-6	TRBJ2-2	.	ASSLRGQGGTGELF
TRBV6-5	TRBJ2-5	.	ASSYFAEQETQY
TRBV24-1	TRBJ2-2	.	ATSDRQATGELF
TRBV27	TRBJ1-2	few	ASSSQGAFYGYT
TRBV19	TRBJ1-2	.	ASSIGTVNYGYT
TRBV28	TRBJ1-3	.	ASSLQGVASGNTIY
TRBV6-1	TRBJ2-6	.	ASSEALGVSGANVLT
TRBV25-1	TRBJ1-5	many	ASSETGNQPQH
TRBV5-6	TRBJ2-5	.	ASSLAFSGTEETQY
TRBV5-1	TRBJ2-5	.	ASSLGPSGGAETQY
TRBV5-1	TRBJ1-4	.	ASSLEGDLMSKLF
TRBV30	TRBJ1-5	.	AWPRRRNQPQH
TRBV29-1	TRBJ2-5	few	SVGQAQETQY
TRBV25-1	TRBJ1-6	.	ASSTGQGYNSPLH
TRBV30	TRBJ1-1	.	AWGEVGPTEAF
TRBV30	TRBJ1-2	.	AWSPGQGNYGYT
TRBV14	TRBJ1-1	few	ASRGAGQGFTEAF
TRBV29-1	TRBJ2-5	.	SVRSGGDRGTQY
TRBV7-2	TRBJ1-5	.	ASSLYTGGQPQH
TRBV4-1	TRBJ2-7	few	ASSQVWKYSPSYEQY
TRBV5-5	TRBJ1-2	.	ASSRSAGRYGYT
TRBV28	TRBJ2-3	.	ASLETGPLTDTQY
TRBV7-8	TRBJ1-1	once	ASSDRRISNTEAF
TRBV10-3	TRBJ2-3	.	AISAGQASDTQY
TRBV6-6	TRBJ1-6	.	ASSYSRAGDSPLH
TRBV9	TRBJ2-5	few	ASSSRGGPKETQY
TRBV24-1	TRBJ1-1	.	ATSEGQGAGNTEAF
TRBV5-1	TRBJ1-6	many	ASSLDSLTNSPLH
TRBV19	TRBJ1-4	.	ASQPGSRKLF
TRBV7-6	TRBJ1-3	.	ASSLGWGGTIY